A single sample gave rise to the 8 T cell receptor beta chains below, sequenced in a study of cytomegalovirus exposure and HLA in healthy donors. It was with 60 Vbeta and 13 Jbeta primers that the PCR ran. Clones were sequenced by immunoSEQ multiplex PCR, and TCRdb holds only the in-frame ones, with some missing. This sample's table has some 46,000 clones. Sequenced sample: PBMCs. The receptors were gathered from a woman aged 25-40 years in good health and CMV-seronegative.

The chain is built from TRBV15 and TRBJ1-4, with D tentatively TRBD1 (5 bases). This CDR3 is built from 15 residues. Germline loops: CDR1 LNHNV, CDR2 YYDKDF (reference sequence). The V and J ends lost 1 base and 7 bases respectively, with 13 bases between them. The CDR3 DNA is TGTGCCACCAGCAGAGCTACAGGAAGGGGTGAAAAACTGTTTTTT. It specifies CATSRATGRGEKLFF.

The gene calls are TRBV11-2 and TRBJ2-5, with no clear D. CDR3 length: 11 residues. V shed 1 base and J shed 5 bases, with 2 bases lying between them. Germline V lookup: CDR1 SGHAT, CDR2 FQNNGV. In DNA form, the CDR3 reads TGTGCCAGCAGCTTAGCTGAGACCCAGTACTTC. Amino acid sequence: CASSLAETQYF.

The chain uses TRBV28 and TRBJ2-7; the D gene is possibly TRBD2 (5 bases). The CDR3 has 15 residues. V was cut by 4 bases and J by 4 bases, with 17 bases left in between. Germline lookup yields CDR1 MDHEN and CDR2 SYDVKM. The CDR3 loop is CASSSSGWGGYEQYF. Written as DNA, the CDR3 is TGTGCCAGCAGTTCGTCGGGGTGGGGTGGTTACGAGCAGTACTTC.

The J gene is TRBJ2-7, the V gene TRBV19, with D perhaps matching TRBD1 (7 bases). Germline loops: CDR1 LNHDA, CDR2 SQIVND (reference sequence). The CDR3 totals 14 residues. V was cut by 7 bases and J by 2 bases, with 15 bases left in between. CDR3 region: CASNLRDRPYEQYF. The CDR3 bases are TGTGCCAGTAACCTGCGGGACAGACCCTACGAGCAGTACTTC.

This chain joins TRBV1 and TRBJ2-2; the table's TRBD2 call for D was not verified on the DNA. TRBV1 is a listed pseudogene. The CDR3 contains 21 residues. CDR3 sequence reads: CTSRDKLRLAGGPWNTGELFF. The CDR3 DNA follows: TGCACCAGCAGGGACAAGTTGAGGCTAGCGGGAGGTCCCTGGAACACCGGGGAGCTGTTTTTT.

The chain has TRBV13 and TRBJ2-7; possible D gene TRBD2, 6 bases. V was pared by 2 bases and J by 2 bases, with 13 bases between. Germline assignment: CDR1 PRHDT and CDR2 FYEKMQ (reference sequence). This CDR3 has 15 amino acids. The chain's CDR3 is CASSLKPGETYEQYF. The DNA of the CDR3 is TGTGCCAGCAGCTTAAAACCGGGAGAGACCTACGAGCAGTACTTC.

This chain uses TRBV7-6 with TRBJ1-3; D unclear. The V gene's germline CDR1 is SGHVS and CDR2 FNYEAQ. CDR3 size: 18 residues. Trimming took off 5 bases at V and 0 bases at J, with 20 bases between the two ends. Here the CDR3 reads CASSIRRQWSGSGNTIYF. In DNA, the CDR3 is TGTGCCAGCAGCATCCGTCGTCAATGGTCGGGCTCTGGAAACACCATATATTTT.

V usage is TRBV28 and J usage is TRBJ2-3, with 7 bases that match TRBD2. The germline CDR1 and CDR2 sequences are MDHEN and SYDVKM. With 4 bases clipped from V and 6 bases from J, the junction kept 10 bases outside the gene matches. This CDR3 is 15 amino acids long. This CDR3 reads CASSYEGGPADTQYF. The CDR3 nucleotides read TGTGCCAGCAGTTATGAGGGAGGGCCGGCCGATACGCAGTATTTT.